A selection of T cell receptor beta chains follows, all from one sample in a study of shared clonotypes between healthy human individuals. TCRdb's copy holds only in-frame clones and misses some; the assay was immunoSEQ multiplex PCR. The sample includes over 850,000 clones, around 82% seen only once; the top ten take approximately 0.5%. Source material: memory CD4+ T cells from PBMCs. These receptors were taken from a man between 18 and 29 years old in good health. Some clones in this sample may be carry-over from other donors' samples. The CDR3 runs from the conserved cysteine through the conserved F or W. The D gene is left open where the match is weak. Clone size is not always given. Where it is, it says once, few, many or a class for expanded clones.

j_gene: TRBJ2-5
v_gene: TRBV9
abundance: .
len: 15
d_gene: TRBD1
CDR3nt: TGTGCCAGCAGCTTGAGGACAGGGGCGCGAGAGACCCAGTACTTC
CDR3aa: CASSLRTGARETQYF

j_gene: TRBJ2-7
v_gene: TRBV21-1
abundance: .
len: 15
d_gene: .
CDR3nt: TGTGCCAGCAGCAAAAGGTATGCAGGACCCTACGAGCAGTACTTC
CDR3aa: CASSKRYAGPYEQYF

j_gene: TRBJ1-3
v_gene: TRBV5-1
abundance: few
len: 17
d_gene: .
CDR3nt: TGCGCCAGCAGCTTGGTTGGCGGCAGTTACTCTGGAAACACCATATATTTT
CDR3aa: CASSLVGGSYSGNTIYF

j_gene: TRBJ2-7
v_gene: TRBV27
abundance: .
len: 15
d_gene: .
CDR3nt: TGTGCCAGCAGCCGCTACTGGGGTGGCACCTACGAGCAGTACTTC
CDR3aa: CASSRYWGGTYEQYF

j_gene: TRBJ1-5
v_gene: TRBV6-5
abundance: .
len: 13
d_gene: .
CDR3nt: TGTGCCAGCAGTTACGAAAGACAGCAGCCCCAGCATTTT
CDR3aa: CASSYERQQPQHF

j_gene: TRBJ2-2
v_gene: TRBV9
abundance: .
len: 16
d_gene: .
CDR3nt: TGTGCCAGCGGACCGCGGGAAAAGGTGGGCACCGGGGAGCTGTTTTTT
CDR3aa: CASGPREKVGTGELFF

j_gene: TRBJ1-4
v_gene: TRBV18
abundance: .
len: 13
d_gene: .
CDR3nt: TGTGCCAGCTCCCTGCGGACGAATGAAAAACTGTTTTTT
CDR3aa: CASSLRTNEKLFF

j_gene: TRBJ2-2
v_gene: TRBV5-6
abundance: .
len: 16
d_gene: .
CDR3nt: TGTGCCAGCAGCTTGCCGTGGGGGCGGAACACCGGGGAGCTGTTTTTT
CDR3aa: CASSLPWGRNTGELFF

j_gene: TRBJ2-7
v_gene: TRBV7-9
abundance: .
len: 13
d_gene: TRBD1
CDR3nt: TGTGCCAGCAGTAGGGGACAGGGCTACGAGCAGTACTTC
CDR3aa: CASSRGQGYEQYF

j_gene: TRBJ2-1
v_gene: TRBV5-6
abundance: .
len: 15
d_gene: .
CDR3nt: TGTGCCAGCAGCGCGACTCCCCAGCTTCCCAATGAGCAGTTCTTC
CDR3aa: CASSATPQLPNEQFF

j_gene: TRBJ2-2
v_gene: TRBV28
abundance: .
len: 15
d_gene: .
CDR3nt: TGTGCCAGCACCCCCCTGCGGCAGGGTACCGGGGAGCTGTTTTTT
CDR3aa: CASTPLRQGTGELFF

j_gene: TRBJ2-1
v_gene: TRBV27
abundance: .
len: 15
d_gene: TRBD2
CDR3nt: TGTGCCAGCAGTTTATGGCTAGCGGGAGTGGTCGAGCAGTTCTTC
CDR3aa: CASSLWLAGVVEQFF

j_gene: TRBJ2-5
v_gene: TRBV4-2
abundance: .
len: 15
d_gene: .
CDR3nt: TGTGCCAGCAGCCAACTACGAAACAGGGCAGAGACCCAGTACTTC
CDR3aa: CASSQLRNRAETQYF

j_gene: TRBJ2-2
v_gene: TRBV27
abundance: few
len: 15
d_gene: .
CDR3nt: TGTGCCAGCAGCCCCGCCCTAGGACGAAGCGGGGAGCTGTTTTTT
CDR3aa: CASSPALGRSGELFF

j_gene: TRBJ1-4
v_gene: TRBV19
abundance: once
len: 15
d_gene: .
CDR3nt: TGTGCCAGTAGTATGCGGGGACTCCCGAATGAAAAACTGTTTTTT
CDR3aa: CASSMRGLPNEKLFF

j_gene: TRBJ2-1
v_gene: TRBV2
abundance: .
len: 13
d_gene: .
CDR3nt: TGTGCCAGCAGTGCGGGCCTCGGCACTGAGCAGTTCTTC
CDR3aa: CASSAGLGTEQFF

j_gene: TRBJ2-1
v_gene: TRBV6-1
abundance: .
len: 13
d_gene: .
CDR3nt: TGTGCCAGCAGTGTCGGCAGGGACAATGAGCAGTTCTTC
CDR3aa: CASSVGRDNEQFF

j_gene: TRBJ2-6
v_gene: TRBV18
abundance: .
len: 18
d_gene: TRBD1
CDR3nt: TGTGCCAGCTCACCATCCAGACAGGGTCTTTCTGGGGCCAACGTCCTGACTTTC
CDR3aa: CASSPSRQGLSGANVLTF

j_gene: TRBJ2-1
v_gene: TRBV10-3
abundance: .
len: 16
d_gene: TRBD2
CDR3nt: TGTGCCATCAGTGAGTCACCTAGCGGGGTGTGGAATGAGCAGTTCTTC
CDR3aa: CAISESPSGVWNEQFF

j_gene: TRBJ2-7
v_gene: TRBV6-1
abundance: once
len: 13
d_gene: .
CDR3nt: TGTGCCAGCCTCGGGAAAGCGAACTACGAGCAGTACTTC
CDR3aa: CASLGKANYEQYF

j_gene: TRBJ2-6
v_gene: TRBV28
abundance: .
len: 13
d_gene: .
CDR3nt: TGTGCCACTCGGGGAACTGGGGCCAACGTCCTGACTTTC
CDR3aa: CATRGTGANVLTF

j_gene: TRBJ2-3
v_gene: TRBV19
abundance: .
len: 17
d_gene: TRBD2
CDR3nt: TGTGCCAGTAGTATAGGCCTAGCGGGAGGGTCGGGAGATACGCAGTATTTT
CDR3aa: CASSIGLAGGSGDTQYF

j_gene: TRBJ1-2
v_gene: TRBV6-6
abundance: .
len: 12
d_gene: TRBD1
CDR3nt: TGTGCCAGCAGCGACAGGGCGGGGGGCTACACCTTC
CDR3aa: CASSDRAGGYTF

j_gene: TRBJ1-2
v_gene: TRBV6-5
abundance: .
len: 15
d_gene: .
CDR3nt: TGTGCCAGCAGTTACCTTTCCCCCATCGACTATGGCTACACCTTC
CDR3aa: CASSYLSPIDYGYTF

j_gene: TRBJ2-2
v_gene: TRBV4-2
abundance: .
len: 17
d_gene: .
CDR3nt: TGTGCCAGCAGCCAATCTATACTTGCTACGAACACCGGGGAGCTGTTTTTT
CDR3aa: CASSQSILATNTGELFF

j_gene: TRBJ1-1
v_gene: TRBV11-3
abundance: .
len: 13
d_gene: .
CDR3nt: TGTGCCAGCAGCCCGGGACTCAACACTGAAGCTTTCTTT
CDR3aa: CASSPGLNTEAFF

j_gene: TRBJ2-1
v_gene: TRBV29-1
abundance: .
len: 14
d_gene: .
CDR3nt: TGCAGCGTTGCAAGGGACTTCATTAACAATGAGCAGTTCTTC
CDR3aa: CSVARDFINNEQFF

j_gene: TRBJ2-7
v_gene: TRBV14
abundance: .
len: 14
d_gene: .
CDR3nt: TGTGCCAGCAGCCAAGGGGTTCTTTCCTACGAGCAGTACTTC
CDR3aa: CASSQGVLSYEQYF

j_gene: TRBJ2-7
v_gene: TRBV15
abundance: few
len: 13
d_gene: TRBD2
CDR3nt: TGTGCCACCAGCAGAGACGGGGGGATCGAGCAGTACTTC
CDR3aa: CATSRDGGIEQYF

j_gene: TRBJ2-1
v_gene: TRBV20-1
abundance: few
len: 11
d_gene: .
CDR3nt: TGCAGTGCTCGTAGGTCCCGGGAGCAGTTCTTC
CDR3aa: CSARRSREQFF

j_gene: TRBJ1-2
v_gene: TRBV27
abundance: .
len: 14
d_gene: .
CDR3nt: TGTGCCAGCAGTTTTCATGGACAGCACTATGGCTACACCTTC
CDR3aa: CASSFHGQHYGYTF

j_gene: TRBJ1-4
v_gene: TRBV6-6
abundance: few
len: 11
d_gene: .
CDR3nt: TGTGCCAGCAGTTTCAATGAAAAACTGTTTTTT
CDR3aa: CASSFNEKLFF

j_gene: TRBJ2-3
v_gene: TRBV20-1
abundance: .
len: 11
d_gene: .
CDR3nt: TGCAGTGCCCTAAGGGAGGATACGCAGTATTTT
CDR3aa: CSALREDTQYF

j_gene: TRBJ1-5
v_gene: TRBV28
abundance: many
len: 14
d_gene: TRBD1
CDR3nt: TGTGCCAGCATCTCCGGGACAGGGCACCAGCCCCAGCATTTT
CDR3aa: CASISGTGHQPQHF

j_gene: TRBJ2-1
v_gene: TRBV2
abundance: once
len: 16
d_gene: TRBD2
CDR3nt: TGTGCCAGCAGTGGTCGACTAGCGGGAACCTACAATGAGCAGTTCTTC
CDR3aa: CASSGRLAGTYNEQFF

j_gene: TRBJ2-7
v_gene: TRBV6-5
abundance: .
len: 13
d_gene: TRBD2
CDR3nt: TGTGCCAGCAGTTACGGCGCGGGGGGCGAGCAGTACTTC
CDR3aa: CASSYGAGGEQYF

j_gene: TRBJ2-3
v_gene: TRBV4-2
abundance: .
len: 13
d_gene: .
CDR3nt: TGTGCCAGCAGCCAAGTGGGGGCCTATACGCAGTATTTT
CDR3aa: CASSQVGAYTQYF

j_gene: TRBJ1-2
v_gene: TRBV9
abundance: few
len: 12
d_gene: .
CDR3nt: TGTGCCAGCAGCGTAGGGGACTATGGCTACACCTTC
CDR3aa: CASSVGDYGYTF

j_gene: TRBJ2-1
v_gene: TRBV29-1
abundance: few
len: 18
d_gene: TRBD2
CDR3nt: TGCAGCGTTGAAAGGCGAGGGCTAGCGGGAGGCTCCTACAATGAGCAGTTCTTC
CDR3aa: CSVERRGLAGGSYNEQFF

j_gene: TRBJ1-1
v_gene: TRBV9
abundance: .
len: 15
d_gene: .
CDR3nt: TGTGCCAGCAGCGTAGATGGACAGATCAACACTGAAGCTTTCTTT
CDR3aa: CASSVDGQINTEAFF

j_gene: TRBJ1-1
v_gene: TRBV28
abundance: .
len: 15
d_gene: .
CDR3nt: TGTGCCAGCAGTTTATCCGGCAAGCAGCACCGTGAAGCTTTCTTT
CDR3aa: CASSLSGKQHREAFF

j_gene: TRBJ2-7
v_gene: TRBV7-2
abundance: .
len: 14
d_gene: .
CDR3nt: TGTGCCAGCAGCTTAGGAGGTTCCACCTACGAGCAGTACTTC
CDR3aa: CASSLGGSTYEQYF

j_gene: TRBJ2-5
v_gene: TRBV5-4
abundance: once
len: 14
d_gene: .
CDR3nt: TGTGCCAGCAGCTTTGGTGCCAGCGGCGAGACCCAGTACTTC
CDR3aa: CASSFGASGETQYF